A selection of T cell receptor beta chains follows, all from one sample in a study of tumour-infiltrating T cells in Burkitt lymphoma. TCRdb's copy holds only in-frame clones and misses some; the assay was immunoSEQ multiplex PCR. The sample lists roughly 170 clones; around a third were seen once. The sequenced sample consisted of tumor tissue. All receptors derive from a human donor with Burkitt lymphoma. The CDR3 runs from the conserved cysteine through the conserved F or W. The D gene is left open where the match is weak. Part of the rows lack a size; the others show once, few, many or a class for expanded clones.

TRBV30	few	TRBJ2-7	NA	13	TGTGCCTGGGGGATTCGGTCCTTCGGCGAGCAGTACTTC	CAWGIRSFGEQYF
TRBV5-1	few	TRBJ1-1	NA	15	TGCGCCAGCAGCTTGGAGTCTCGGGGGTTCACTGAAGCTTTCTTT	CASSLESRGFTEAFF
TRBV27	NA	TRBJ1-2	TRBD1	18	TGTGCCAGCAGTTTAAGGGTAACCGGGACAGGTTATTCAAGTGGCTACACTTTC	CASSLRVTGTGYSSGYTF
TRBV30	once	TRBJ1-2	NA	13	TGTGCCTGGAGTTCCCTCGGGGGATACGGCTACACCTTC	CAWSSLGGYGYTF
TRBV5-1	NA	TRBJ2-5	TRBD2	16	TGCGCCAGCAGCACCGGGACTAGCGGGAGGGTGGAGACCCAGTACTTC	CASSTGTSGRVETQYF
TRBV7-6	few	TRBJ2-3	NA	14	TGTGCCAGCAGCAACAGGGCCCGGACAGATACGCAGTATTTT	CASSNRARTDTQYF
TRBV25-1	NA	TRBJ1-2	NA	12	TGTGCCAGCAGGACAGGAAGCTATGGCTACACCTTC	CASRTGSYGYTF
TRBV2	few	TRBJ1-1	TRBD1	15	TGTGCCAGCAGTGAAGGGTCAGGGGGCGGCACTGAAGCTTTCTTT	CASSEGSGGGTEAFF
TRBV27	NA	TRBJ1-5	NA	12	TGTGCCAGCGGTGAATATAATCAGCCCCAGCATTTT	CASGEYNQPQHF
TRBV14	NA	TRBJ1-1	NA	13	TGTGCCAGCAGCCAAGAAGGTAGGACTGAAGCTTTCTTT	CASSQEGRTEAFF
TRBV19	NA	TRBJ1-1	TRBD1	14	TGTGCCAGTAGTTCGGACAGGGGATACACTGAAGCTTTCTTT	CASSSDRGYTEAFF
TRBV29-1	few	TRBJ2-5	NA	14	TGCAGCGTGACCCCCGGCCAGGGTGCAGAGACCCAGTACTTC	CSVTPGQGAETQYF
TRBV5-4	NA	TRBJ2-1	NA	14	TGTGCCAGCAGCTTCACCGGGACAAGCAATGAGCAGTTCTTC	CASSFTGTSNEQFF
TRBV9	NA	TRBJ2-3	NA	15	TGTGCCAGCAGCGTAGGATACTACAGCACAGATACGCAGTATTTT	CASSVGYYSTDTQYF
TRBV2	NA	TRBJ2-1	NA	12	TGTGCCAGCTCCCCCCGAAGGAATGAGCAGTTCTTC	CASSPRRNEQFF
TRBV15	NA	TRBJ2-1	TRBD1	14	TGTGCCACCAGTATAGACAGGGGTTATTATGAGCAGTTCTTC	CATSIDRGYYEQFF
TRBV15	NA	TRBJ2-3	TRBD2	15	TGTGCCACCAGCAGAGCGGCGGGGGTCACAGATACGCAGTATTTT	CATSRAAGVTDTQYF
TRBV4-1	NA	TRBJ1-4	TRBD1	14	TGCGCCAGCAGCCAAAGACAGGGGGGCGAAAAACTGTTTTTT	CASSQRQGGEKLFF
TRBV28	NA	TRBJ1-1	NA	12	TGTGCCAGCAGCAAAGGGTCAGTTAAGGCTTTCTTT	CASSKGSVKAFF
TRBV30	few	TRBJ1-6	NA	13	TGTGCCTGGACGGGGGCTCGGAATTCACCCCTCCACTTT	CAWTGARNSPLHF
TRBV5-1	NA	TRBJ2-3	NA	14	TGCGCCAGCAGCCCGCGTACTAGCACAGATACGCAGTATTTT	CASSPRTSTDTQYF
TRBV5-1	NA	TRBJ2-5	NA	14	TGCGCCAGCAGCAAAGGACAGAACCAAGAGACCCAGTACTTC	CASSKGQNQETQYF
TRBV9	NA	TRBJ2-7	NA	14	TGTGCCAGCAGCGTAGAGGGTGTCTCCTACGAGCAGTACTTC	CASSVEGVSYEQYF
TRBV6-5	NA	TRBJ2-5	NA	14	TGTGCCAGCCGAGTTAACACGGCGCAAGAGACCCAGTACTTC	CASRVNTAQETQYF
TRBV11-3	few	TRBJ1-6	NA	19	TGTGCCAGCAGCTTAGGTGCGAGGGGTTGGACAGTGGACTATTCACCCCTCCACTTT	CASSLGARGWTVDYSPLHF
TRBV9	NA	TRBJ2-7	TRBD2	15	TGTGCCAGCAGTTCGCTAGCGGGAGTTGAAGACGAGCAGTACTTC	CASSSLAGVEDEQYF
TRBV11-3	NA	TRBJ1-2	NA	14	TGTGCCAGCAGCGCCCTCGGAAAGACCTATGGCTACACCTTC	CASSALGKTYGYTF
TRBV27	few	TRBJ2-7	NA	12	TGTGCCAGCGGCTCATCTGTCTATGAGCAGTACTTC	CASGSSVYEQYF
TRBV7-9	NA	TRBJ1-4	NA	14	TGTGCCAGCAGCCCAGACAGTACTAATGAAAAACTGTTTTTT	CASSPDSTNEKLFF
TRBV5-1	NA	TRBJ2-7	NA	13	TGCGCCAGCGCCCGTGGAGGGCTGGACGAGCAGTACTTC	CASARGGLDEQYF